This TCR beta chain appears in the sequencing data of a study of T cell changes during pregnancy in multiple sclerosis. This CDR3 is built from 13 residues. Germline V gene sequence: CDR1 ENHRY, CDR2 SYGVKD. The junction had 4 bases not matched to a gene; V was cut back by 6 bases and J by 3 bases. Produced via immunoSEQ multiplex PCR; TCRdb's table is partial and in-frame only. The sample has roughly 20,000 clones, approximately 90% seen once. V and J are TRBV10-3 and TRBJ2-5; 7 bases line up with TRBD2. Sequenced material: CD8+ T cells from peripheral blood mononuclear cells, taken in the first trimester of pregnancy. The receptor was isolated from a female donor with multiple sclerosis, enrolled in a pregnancy study. CDR3 sequence: CAIRALAEETQYF. CDR3 coding DNA: TGTGCCATCAGGGCTCTAGCGGAAGAGACCCAGTACTTC.